The source of this T cell receptor (beta chain) is a study of blood T cell repertoires in COVID-19. Across the study: From the United States, Italy and Spain came samples of acute and convalescent COVID-19. T cells, B-cell-depleted T cells, or PBMCs supplied cDNA or gDNA.

Trimming left V 8 bases short and J 1 base short, with 15 bases between. In germline, CDR1 is LNHNV, CDR2 YYDKDF (reference sequence). The CDR3 has 15 residues. As originally analysed: Amplification from reference gene primers served as the basis for estimated nucleated cell counts. Sequencing used immunoSEQ multiplex PCR; TCRdb keeps in-frame clones, though not all of them. D and trimming were read from the DNA, whereas the V and J calls and clone size are those reported in that table. This table has about 380,000 clones, more than 75% appearing once. Researchers sorted participants into cohorts using their self-reported clinical history.

Sequencing used PBMCs or T cells enriched from blood (not recorded which). This chain links TRBV15 with TRBJ1-5; tentatively, D is TRBD1 (6 bases). This receptor was taken from a young woman who had recovered from COVID-19. CDR3 sequence reads: CATQGRGTSNQPQHF. CDR3 DNA sequence: TGTGCCACCCAGGGCAGGGGCACGAGCAATCAGCCCCAGCATTTT.